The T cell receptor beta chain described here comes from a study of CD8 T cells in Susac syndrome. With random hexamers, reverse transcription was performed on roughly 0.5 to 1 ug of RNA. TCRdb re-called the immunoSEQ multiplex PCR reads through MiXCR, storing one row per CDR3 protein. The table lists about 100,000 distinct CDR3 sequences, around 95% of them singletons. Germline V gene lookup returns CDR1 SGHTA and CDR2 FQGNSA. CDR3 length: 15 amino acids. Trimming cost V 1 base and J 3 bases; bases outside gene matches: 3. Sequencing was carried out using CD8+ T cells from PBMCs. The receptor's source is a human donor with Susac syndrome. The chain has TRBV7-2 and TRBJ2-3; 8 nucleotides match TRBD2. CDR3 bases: TGTGCCAGCAGCTTAGAGTCTAGCGGGACAGATACGCAGTATTTT. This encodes CASSLESSGTDTQYF.